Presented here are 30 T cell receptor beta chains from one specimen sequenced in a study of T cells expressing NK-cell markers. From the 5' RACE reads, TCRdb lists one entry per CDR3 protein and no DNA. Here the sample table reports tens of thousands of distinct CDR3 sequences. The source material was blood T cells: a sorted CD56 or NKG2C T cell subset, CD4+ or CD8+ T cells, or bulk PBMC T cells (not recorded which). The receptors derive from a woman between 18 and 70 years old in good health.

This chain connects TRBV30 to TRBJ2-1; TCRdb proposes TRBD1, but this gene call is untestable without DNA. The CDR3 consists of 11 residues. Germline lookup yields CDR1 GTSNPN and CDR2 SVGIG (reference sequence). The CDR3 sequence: CAWSGRGEQFF.

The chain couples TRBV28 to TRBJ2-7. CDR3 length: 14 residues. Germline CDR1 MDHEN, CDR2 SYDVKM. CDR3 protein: CASSFYDSAYEQYF.

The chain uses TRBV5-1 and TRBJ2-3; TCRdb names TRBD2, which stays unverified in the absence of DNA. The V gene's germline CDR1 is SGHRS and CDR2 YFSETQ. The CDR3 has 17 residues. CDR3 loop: CASSTFSGGAEADTQYF.

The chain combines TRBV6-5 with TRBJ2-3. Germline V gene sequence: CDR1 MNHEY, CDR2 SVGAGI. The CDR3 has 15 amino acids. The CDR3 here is CASSYSTSGTDTQYF.

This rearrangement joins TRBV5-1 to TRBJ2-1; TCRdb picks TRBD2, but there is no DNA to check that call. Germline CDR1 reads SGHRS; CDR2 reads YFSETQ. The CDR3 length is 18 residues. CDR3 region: CASSPSTSGGAWGDEQFF.

CDR3 in amino acids: CASSALATEQFF. V gene TRBV7-8 combines with J gene TRBJ2-1; TCRdb designates TRBD2, a call that cannot be tested without DNA. Germline V gene lookup returns CDR1 SGHVS and CDR2 FQNEAQ. This CDR3 is 12 amino acids long.

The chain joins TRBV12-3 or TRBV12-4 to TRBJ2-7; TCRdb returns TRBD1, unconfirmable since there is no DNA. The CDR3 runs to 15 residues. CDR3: CASSLEGQGGYEQYF.

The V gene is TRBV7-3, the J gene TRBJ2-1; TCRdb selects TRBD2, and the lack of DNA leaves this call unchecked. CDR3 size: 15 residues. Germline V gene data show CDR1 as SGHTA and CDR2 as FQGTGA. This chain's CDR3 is CASSLTAGGRNEQFF.

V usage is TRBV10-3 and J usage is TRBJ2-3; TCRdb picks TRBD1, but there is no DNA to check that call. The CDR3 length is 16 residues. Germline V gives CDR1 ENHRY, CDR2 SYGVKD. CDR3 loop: CAISEGQGPLPDTQYF.

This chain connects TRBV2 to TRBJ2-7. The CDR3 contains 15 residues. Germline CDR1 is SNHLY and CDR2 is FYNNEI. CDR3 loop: CASSEVDRSSYEQYF.

The CDR3 sequence: CASRTTSGSTADTQYF. V and J are TRBV27 and TRBJ2-3; with no DNA, the TCRdb D assignment of TRBD2 cannot be verified. CDR3 length: 16 amino acids. Looked up from germline, CDR1 is MNHEY and CDR2 is SMNVEV (reference sequence).

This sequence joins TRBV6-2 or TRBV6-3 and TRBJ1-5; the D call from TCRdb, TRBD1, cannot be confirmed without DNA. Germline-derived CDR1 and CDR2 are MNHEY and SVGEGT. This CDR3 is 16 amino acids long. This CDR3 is CASSYPHRDGNQPQHF.

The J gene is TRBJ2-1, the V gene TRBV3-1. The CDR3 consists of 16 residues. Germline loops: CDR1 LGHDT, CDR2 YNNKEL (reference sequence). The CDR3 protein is CASSQEDGGSYNEQFF.

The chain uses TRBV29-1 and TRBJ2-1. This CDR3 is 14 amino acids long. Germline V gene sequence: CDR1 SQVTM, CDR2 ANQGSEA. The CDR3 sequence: CSRSYVGSYNEQFF.

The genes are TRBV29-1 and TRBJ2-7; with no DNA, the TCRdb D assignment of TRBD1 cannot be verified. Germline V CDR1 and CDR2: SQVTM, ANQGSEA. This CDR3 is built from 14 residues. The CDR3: CSVVPQKPGSEQYF.

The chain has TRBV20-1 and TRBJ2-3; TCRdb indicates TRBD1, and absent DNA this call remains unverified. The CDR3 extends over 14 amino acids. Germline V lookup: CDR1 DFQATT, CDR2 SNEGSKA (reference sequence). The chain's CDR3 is CSAPRRGSTDTQYF.

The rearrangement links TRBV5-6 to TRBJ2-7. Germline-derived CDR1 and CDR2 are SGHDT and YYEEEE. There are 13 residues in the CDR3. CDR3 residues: CASSPRDPYEQYF. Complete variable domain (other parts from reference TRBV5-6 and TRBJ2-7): DAGVTQSPTHLIKTRGQQVTLRCSPKSGHDTVSWYQQALGQGPQFIFQYYEEEERQRGNFPDRFSGHQFPNYSSELNVNALLLGDSALYLCASSPRDPYEQYFGPGTRLTVT.

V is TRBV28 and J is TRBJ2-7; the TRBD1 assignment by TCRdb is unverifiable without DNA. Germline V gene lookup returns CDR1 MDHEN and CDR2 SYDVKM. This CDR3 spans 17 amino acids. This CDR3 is CASSPSTGQGPTHEQYF. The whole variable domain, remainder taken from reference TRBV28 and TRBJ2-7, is DVKVTQSSRYLVKRTGEKVFLECVQDMDHENMFWYRQDPGLGLRLIYFSYDVKMKEKGDIPEGYSVSREKKERFSLILESASTNQTSMYLCASSPSTGQGPTHEQYFGPGTRLTVT.

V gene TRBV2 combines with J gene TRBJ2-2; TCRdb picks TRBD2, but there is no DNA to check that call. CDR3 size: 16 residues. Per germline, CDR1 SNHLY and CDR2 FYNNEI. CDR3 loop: CASSEVAGTNTGELFF.

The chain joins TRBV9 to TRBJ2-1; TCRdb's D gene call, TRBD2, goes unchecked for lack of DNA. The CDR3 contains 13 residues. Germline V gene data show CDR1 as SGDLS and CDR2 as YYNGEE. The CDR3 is CASSMSSPNEQFF.

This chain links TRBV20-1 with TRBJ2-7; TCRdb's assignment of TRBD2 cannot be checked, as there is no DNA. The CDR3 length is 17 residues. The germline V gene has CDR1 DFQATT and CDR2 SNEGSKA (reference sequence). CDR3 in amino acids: CSASVLAGGSVGYEQYF.

The CDR3 is CASSSSGEGNEQFF. The gene calls are TRBV7-6 and TRBJ2-1; without DNA, the TCRdb call of TRBD2 cannot be checked. CDR1 SGHVS and CDR2 FNYEAQ come from the germline V gene. The CDR3 runs to 14 residues.

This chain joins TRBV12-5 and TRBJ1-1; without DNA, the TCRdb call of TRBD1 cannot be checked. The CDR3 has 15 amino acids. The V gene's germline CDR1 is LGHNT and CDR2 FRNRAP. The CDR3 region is CASGPRPKGNTEAFF.

CDR3 residues: CASSLRPRDRAYEQYF. The chain links TRBV5-1 to TRBJ2-7; TCRdb selects TRBD1, and the lack of DNA leaves this call unchecked. The CDR3 is made up of 16 amino acids. Per the germline V gene, CDR1 is SGHRS and CDR2 is YFSETQ.

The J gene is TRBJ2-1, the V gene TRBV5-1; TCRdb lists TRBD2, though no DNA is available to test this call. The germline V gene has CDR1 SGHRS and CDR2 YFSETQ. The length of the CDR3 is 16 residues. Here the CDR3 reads CASSFGTSGVYNEQFF. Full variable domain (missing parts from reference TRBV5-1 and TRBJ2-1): KAGVTQTPRYLIKTRGQQVTLSCSPISGHRSVSWYQQTPGQGLQFLFEYFSETQRNKGNFPGRFSGRQFSNSRSEMNVSTLELGDSALYLCASSFGTSGVYNEQFFGPGTRLTVL.

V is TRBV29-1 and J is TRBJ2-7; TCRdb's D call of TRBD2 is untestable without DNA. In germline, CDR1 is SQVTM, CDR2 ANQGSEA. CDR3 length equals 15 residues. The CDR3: CSVVIGARFSYEQYF.

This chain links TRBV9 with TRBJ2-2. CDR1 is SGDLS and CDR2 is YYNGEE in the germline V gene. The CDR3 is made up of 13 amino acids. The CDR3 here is CASSVSTSGELFF.

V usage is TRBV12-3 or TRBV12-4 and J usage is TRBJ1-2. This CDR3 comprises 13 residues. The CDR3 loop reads CASSSEGPYGYTF.

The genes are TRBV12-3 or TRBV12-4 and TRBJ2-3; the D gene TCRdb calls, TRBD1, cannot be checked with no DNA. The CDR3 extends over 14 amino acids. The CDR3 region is CASSQETETDTQYF.

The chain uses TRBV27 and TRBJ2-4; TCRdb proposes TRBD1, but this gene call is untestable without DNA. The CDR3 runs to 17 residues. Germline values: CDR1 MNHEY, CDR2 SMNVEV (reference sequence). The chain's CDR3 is CASSLTFQQGSKNIQYF.